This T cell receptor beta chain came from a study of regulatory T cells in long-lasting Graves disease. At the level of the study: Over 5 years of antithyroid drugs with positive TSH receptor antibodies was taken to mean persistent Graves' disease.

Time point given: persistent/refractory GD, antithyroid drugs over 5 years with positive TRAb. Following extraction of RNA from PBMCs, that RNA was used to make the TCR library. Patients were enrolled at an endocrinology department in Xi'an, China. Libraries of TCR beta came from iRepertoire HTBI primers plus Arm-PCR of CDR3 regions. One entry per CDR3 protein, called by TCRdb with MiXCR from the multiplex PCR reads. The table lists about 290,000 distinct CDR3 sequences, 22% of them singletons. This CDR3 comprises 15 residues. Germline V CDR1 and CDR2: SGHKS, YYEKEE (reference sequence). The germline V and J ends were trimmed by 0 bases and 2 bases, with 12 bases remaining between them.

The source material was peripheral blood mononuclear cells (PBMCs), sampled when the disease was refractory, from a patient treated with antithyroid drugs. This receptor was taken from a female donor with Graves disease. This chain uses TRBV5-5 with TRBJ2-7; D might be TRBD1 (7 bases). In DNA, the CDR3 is TGTGCCAGCAGCTTGGTTACCAGGGGGGCCTACGAGCAGTACTTC. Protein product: CASSLVTRGAYEQYF. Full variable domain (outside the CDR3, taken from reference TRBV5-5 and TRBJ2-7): DAGVTQSPTHLIKTRGQQVTLRCSPISGHKSVSWYQQVLGQGPQFIFQYYEKEERGRGNFPDRFSARQFPNYSSELNVNALLLGDSALYLCASSLVTRGAYEQYFGPGTRLTVT.